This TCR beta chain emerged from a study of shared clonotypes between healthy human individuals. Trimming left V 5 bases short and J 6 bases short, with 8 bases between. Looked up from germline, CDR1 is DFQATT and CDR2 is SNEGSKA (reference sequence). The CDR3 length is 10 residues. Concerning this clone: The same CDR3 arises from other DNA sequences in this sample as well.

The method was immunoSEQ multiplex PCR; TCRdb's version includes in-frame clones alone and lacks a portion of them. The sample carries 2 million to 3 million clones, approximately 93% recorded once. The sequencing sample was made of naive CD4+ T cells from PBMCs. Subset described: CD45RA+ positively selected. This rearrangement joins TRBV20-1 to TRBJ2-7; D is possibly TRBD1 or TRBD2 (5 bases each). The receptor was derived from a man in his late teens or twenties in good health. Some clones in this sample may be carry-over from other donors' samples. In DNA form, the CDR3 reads TGCAGTGCTCGGGGCGGCGAGCAGTACTTC. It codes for CSARGGEQYF.